These 27 T cell receptor beta chains came from one sample sequenced in a study of spatial heterogeneity in lung cancer. Indicated time point: sample taken at primary tumor resection. Whole RNA obtained from tumor, nontumor lung or frozen PBMC underwent sequencing without sorting. TCRdb itself ran the 5' RACE reads through MiXCR, one entry per CDR3 protein. The sample has 77,000 or so distinct CDR3 sequences; approximately 18% are singletons. The input for sequencing was PBMCs, taken at surgery. The receptors shown here come from a male donor with early-stage non-small cell lung cancer.

Points on this clonotype: A much larger clone lies a single base off, so this may be a read error. This rearrangement joins TRBV4-3 to TRBJ2-2, with TRBD1 as a possible D gene (5 bases). Germline CDR1 LGHNA, CDR2 YSLEER. The CDR3 has 18 residues. Trimming took off 3 bases at V and 0 bases at J, with 17 bases between the two ends. CDR3 coding DNA: TGCGCCAGCAGCCAGGGTCTAGTGGGGCAGCCGAACACCGGGGAGCTGTTTTTT. It is translated as CASSQGLVGQPNTGELFF.

The chain links TRBV5-1 to TRBJ2-7; D might be TRBD1 or TRBD2, each matching 5 bases. CDR3 length: 11 amino acids. Trimming took 7 bases from V and 6 from J, leaving 11 bases between them. CDR1 and CDR2 from the germline V gene are SGHRS and YFSETQ. CDR3 nucleotide sequence: TGCGCCAGCGGGACCCATCGCGAGCAGTACTTC. Protein sequence: CASGTHREQYF.

This chain connects TRBV29-1 to TRBJ2-2; 14 nucleotides match TRBD2. The CDR3 is 15 amino acids. Germline V CDR1 and CDR2: SQVTM, ANQGSEA. Unmatched junction bases numbered 8, after V lost 7 bases and J lost 7 bases. DNA for the CDR3: TGCAGCGCCTCCGGGACTAGCGGGAGAAGCGGGGAGCTGTTTTTT. This translates into CSASGTSGRSGELFF.

This clonotype was recorded at least ten times. The CDR3 spells CASIAGGPSSYEQYF. For the CDR3, the DNA is TGTGCCAGTATAGCGGGGGGGCCTAGTTCCTACGAGCAGTACTTC. The chain recombines TRBV6-1 with TRBJ2-7, with 11 bases aligning to TRBD2. With 9 bases clipped from V and 1 base from J, the junction kept 8 bases outside the gene matches. Germline CDR1 is MNHNS and CDR2 is SASEGT. The CDR3 runs to 15 residues.

This chain joins TRBV6-2 or TRBV6-3 and TRBJ2-5; maybe TRBD1 (5 bases). The CDR3 consists of 14 residues. CDR1 MNHEY and CDR2 SVGEGT come from the germline V gene. V was clipped by 6 bases and J by 4 bases, with 15 bases between them. CDR3 amino acids: CASRTAGSRETQYF. The CDR3 region has the DNA TGTGCCAGCAGGACCGCAGGGTCCCGAGAGACCCAGTACTTC.

This clonotype was counted many times. The chain is built from TRBV27 and TRBJ2-3; D is tentatively TRBD1 or TRBD2 (6 bases each). There are 17 residues in the CDR3. V was shortened by 7 bases and J by 3 bases, with 23 bases between the two germline ends. Germline assignment: CDR1 MNHEY and CDR2 SMNVEV (reference sequence). CDR3 nucleotides: TGTGCCAGCACCCTTTATAGTGGGGGGCGCTGGACAGATACGCAGTATTTT. Protein sequence: CASTLYSGGRWTDTQYF.

This clonotype has just a few counts. The chain links TRBV20-1 to TRBJ2-7, with TRBD1 identical over 7 bases. The CDR3 covers 12 residues. Per the germline V gene, CDR1 is DFQATT and CDR2 is SNEGSKA (reference sequence). Trimming took 4 bases from V and 7 from J; bases not matched to a gene: 7. CDR3 nucleotide sequence: TGCAGTGCTACGAAGACAGGGCAGGAGCAGTACTTC. It yields the protein CSATKTGQEQYF.

V gene TRBV7-2 combines with J gene TRBJ2-5; 8 nucleotides line up with TRBD1. The germline gives CDR1 SGHTA, CDR2 FQGNSA. The CDR3 is made up of 13 amino acids. Trimming cost V 3 bases and J 5 bases; bases outside gene matches: 2. CDR3 DNA: TGTGCCAGCAGCTTCGACAGGGGCGAGACCCAGTACTTC. Translated: CASSFDRGETQYF. Using reference TRBV7-2 and TRBJ2-5 for the parts outside the CDR3, the full variable domain is GAGVSQSPSNKVTEKGKDVELRCDPISGHTALYWYRQSLGQGLEFLIYFQGNSAPDKSGLPSDRFSAERTGGSVSTLTIQRTQQEDSAVYLCASSFDRGETQYFGPGTRLLVL.

This clonotype appeared a single time. This chain links TRBV18 with TRBJ2-7; TRBD1 matches at 8 bases. The CDR3 contains 15 residues. The ends lost 3 bases at V and 2 bases at J; junction bases unmatched: 6. CDR1 is KGHSH and CDR2 is LQKENI in the germline V gene. The CDR3 sequence: CASSPDRAVTYEQYF. The CDR3 DNA sequence: TGTGCCAGCTCACCGGACAGGGCGGTAACCTACGAGCAGTACTTC.

This clonotype came up once. The rearrangement joins TRBV2 to TRBJ2-5; D gene uncertain. In germline, CDR1 is SNHLY, CDR2 FYNNEI. This CDR3 is built from 12 residues. The V end lost 3 bases, the J end lost 1 base, and 3 bases lay between the germline ends. CDR3 amino acids: CASSDTQETQYF. The CDR3 coding sequence is TGTGCCAGCAGTGACACCCAAGAGACCCAGTACTTC. The variable domain in full, completed from reference TRBV2 and TRBJ2-5, reads EPEVTQTPSHQVTQMGQEVILRCVPISNHLYFYWYRQILGQKVEFLVSFYNNEISEKSEIFDDQFSVERPDGSNFTLKIRSTKLEDSAMYFCASSDTQETQYFGPGTRLLVL.

This clonotype was detected only a few times. The rearrangement uses TRBV20-1 and TRBJ2-7, with 9 bases lining up with TRBD2. The J segment lost 7 bases and the V segment lost 1 base, leaving 11 bases of the junction unmatched. The germline V gene encodes CDR1 DFQATT and CDR2 SNEGSKA (reference sequence). This CDR3 is 15 amino acids long. CDR3 nucleotide sequence: TGCAGTGCTAGAGTCCCAGTAGCGGGAGAAGGGGAGCAGTACTTC. It is translated as CSARVPVAGEGEQYF.

This clonotype was counted only a few times. The rearrangement uses TRBV27 and TRBJ1-2; D not certain. The CDR3 consists of 12 residues. Germline CDR1 is MNHEY and CDR2 is SMNVEV (reference sequence). V shed 5 bases and J shed 7 bases, with 11 bases lying between them. For the CDR3, the DNA is TGTGCCAGCAGTAACAGCATTGGTGGCTACACCTTC. Encoded protein: CASSNSIGGYTF.

The sample holds a few counts of this clonotype. CDR3 sequence reads: CSAIGTDQKNYEQYF. The CDR3 DNA reads as TGCAGTGCGATAGGGACAGATCAAAAGAACTACGAGCAGTACTTC. The chain uses TRBV20-1 and TRBJ2-7, with 7 nucleotides matching TRBD1. Trimming took 6 bases from V and 3 from J; bases not matched to a gene: 14. The CDR3 contains 15 residues. Germline V gene sequence: CDR1 DFQATT, CDR2 SNEGSKA (reference sequence).

This clonotype has a count of ten or more. The J gene is TRBJ1-2, the V gene TRBV28; the D is unclear. V was shortened by 2 bases and J by 6 bases, with 4 bases between the two germline ends. Germline assignment: CDR1 MDHEN and CDR2 SYDVKM. The CDR3 consists of 11 residues. In DNA form, the CDR3 reads TGTGCCAGCAGTTTAGAGGATGGCTACACCTTC. It translates to CASSLEDGYTF.

This clonotype was counted many times. V usage is TRBV7-4 and J usage is TRBJ2-2, with a weak D call TRBD2 (5 bases). This CDR3 contains 13 residues. Germline values: CDR1 SGHVT, CDR2 SQSDAQ. With 4 bases removed from V and 5 bases from J, the gap between germline ends came to 8 bases. In DNA, the CDR3 is TGTGCCAGCAGCTCACCGGGGACCGGGGAGCTGTTTTTT. Protein sequence: CASSSPGTGELFF.

In this sample, this clonotype turned up many times. For the CDR3, the DNA is TGCAGTGCCCTTGAACAGACTCGTCCTCGCGAGCAGTACTTC. Translating gives CSALEQTRPREQYF. This chain links TRBV20-1 with TRBJ2-7; D not certain. The CDR3 consists of 14 residues. CDR1 is DFQATT and CDR2 is SNEGSKA in the germline V gene (reference sequence). V was pared by 6 bases and J by 6 bases, with 21 bases between.

This chain uses TRBV5-4 with TRBJ1-4; perhaps TRBD1 as D (5 bases). CDR3 length: 14 amino acids. Trimming cost V 5 bases and J 3 bases, with 11 bases left between them. Germline lookup yields CDR1 SGHNT and CDR2 YYREEE (reference sequence). The CDR3 nucleotides are TGTGCCAGCAGTCAGGGAGGAGCTAATGAAAAACTGTTTTTT. It specifies CASSQGGANEKLFF.

The table lists this clonotype with many counts. This sequence joins TRBV11-3 and TRBJ1-1, with D hard to call. CDR3 length: 16 amino acids. CDR1 and CDR2 (germline): SGHNT, YENEEA. Trimming pared 1 base from V and 2 bases from J, leaving 14 bases between. As DNA, the CDR3 is TGTGCCAGCAGCTTAGCTACCACAGAGTCTAACACTGAAGCTTTCTTT. As protein: CASSLATTESNTEAFF.

This clonotype was seen a handful of times. The chain links TRBV7-9 to TRBJ2-3; D possibly uses TRBD1 or TRBD2 (5 bases each). The CDR3 sequence is 17 residues long. The germline V gene encodes CDR1 SEHNR and CDR2 FQNEAQ (reference sequence). Trimming removed 5 bases from V and 8 bases from J, with 26 bases in between. CDR3 protein: CASSPGWGRPEWGTQYF. CDR3 DNA: TGTGCCAGCAGCCCAGGCTGGGGACGGCCGGAATGGGGTACGCAGTATTTT.

This clonotype was counted ten times or more. The J gene is TRBJ2-7, the V gene TRBV27, with TRBD2 identical over 11 bases. V shed 0 bases, J shed 0 bases, and the junction held 1 base outside the gene matches. The germline gives CDR1 MNHEY, CDR2 SMNVEV (reference sequence). The CDR3 is 16 residues long. The CDR3 sequence is CASSLSLAGGSYEQYF. CDR3 in DNA: TGTGCCAGCAGTTTATCGCTAGCGGGGGGCTCCTACGAGCAGTACTTC.

V gene TRBV19 combines with J gene TRBJ2-4; D might be TRBD1 (5 bases). The CDR3 has 11 amino acids. The V end lost 4 bases, the J end lost 11 bases, and 9 bases lay between the germline ends. Germline CDR1 and CDR2: LNHDA and SQIVND (reference sequence). The CDR3 loop reads CASSTATVQYF. Written as DNA, the CDR3 is TGTGCCAGTAGTACCGCGACAGTTCAGTACTTC.

This clonotype was counted between two and nine times. The chain uses TRBV24-1 and TRBJ1-2; possible D gene TRBD1, 5 bases. Germline-derived CDR1 and CDR2 are KGHDR and SFDVKD. The CDR3 totals 14 residues. Trimming cost V 5 bases and J 3 bases, with 12 bases left between them. CDR3: CATSATATYYGYTF. The CDR3 bases are TGTGCCACCAGTGCGACAGCTACTTACTATGGCTACACCTTC.

This clonotype came up a few times. J is TRBJ1-4 and V is TRBV20-1; D is unclear. V shed 0 bases and J shed 7 bases, with 12 bases lying between them. The CDR3 runs 14 residues. Germline CDR1 is DFQATT and CDR2 is SNEGSKA (reference sequence). Here the CDR3 reads CSAREGTVGEKLFF. DNA for the CDR3: TGCAGTGCTAGAGAAGGCACGGTGGGTGAAAAACTGTTTTTT.

This clonotype has only a few counts. DNA for the CDR3: TGTGCCAGCTCCCGACTAGCGGGGGCCCGCACAGATACGCAGTATTTT. Translation gives CASSRLAGARTDTQYF. The rearrangement uses TRBV18 and TRBJ2-3; 12 nucleotides align to TRBD2. Germline V gives CDR1 KGHSH, CDR2 LQKENI. CDR3 length: 16 amino acids. V gave up 6 bases and J gave up 1 base; unmatched junction bases: 5.

This clonotype was seen at least ten times. The chain links TRBV6-6 to TRBJ2-6, with 7 bases aligning to TRBD2. Germline assignment: CDR1 MNHNY and CDR2 SVGAGI (reference sequence). After removal of 4 bases from V and 2 bases from J, the junction contained 8 bases not matched to a gene. The CDR3 runs 17 residues. The CDR3: CASSSLTAGAGANVLTF. The CDR3 nucleotides read TGTGCCAGCAGTTCATTAACCGCGGGGGCTGGGGCCAACGTCCTGACTTTC.

The chain employs TRBV28 and TRBJ2-5; possible D gene TRBD2, 5 bases. V lost 1 base to trimming and J lost 4 bases, with 10 bases between them. The germline CDR1 and CDR2 sequences are MDHEN and SYDVKM. This CDR3 is 14 amino acids long. The CDR3 nucleotides are TGTGCCAGCAGTTTATCGGCTAGCAGAGAGACCCAGTACTTC. Amino acids: CASSLSASRETQYF.

J is TRBJ1-1 and V is TRBV28; no clear D. Trimming stripped 7 bases from V and 2 bases from J, with 14 bases between. Germline V gene sequence: CDR1 MDHEN, CDR2 SYDVKM. This CDR3 is built from 14 residues. CDR3 region: CASNLGSENTEAFF. The CDR3 coding sequence is TGTGCCAGCAACCTTGGGTCGGAAAACACTGAAGCTTTCTTT.